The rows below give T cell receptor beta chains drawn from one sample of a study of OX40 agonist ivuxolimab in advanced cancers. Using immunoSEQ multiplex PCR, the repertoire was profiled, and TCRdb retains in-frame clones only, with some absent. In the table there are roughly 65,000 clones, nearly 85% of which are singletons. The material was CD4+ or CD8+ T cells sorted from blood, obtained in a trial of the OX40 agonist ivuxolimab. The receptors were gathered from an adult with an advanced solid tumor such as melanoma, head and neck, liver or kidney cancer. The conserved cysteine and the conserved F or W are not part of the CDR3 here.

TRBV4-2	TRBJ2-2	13	ASSQEGGRTGELF
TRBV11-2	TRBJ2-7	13	ASSLGAGNTYEQY
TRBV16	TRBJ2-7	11	ASSHSTDYEQY
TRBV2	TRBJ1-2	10	ASSLTGDGYT
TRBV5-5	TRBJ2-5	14	ASSAKPGQGGETQY
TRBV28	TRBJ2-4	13	ASRSLGLAKNIQY
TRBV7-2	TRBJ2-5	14	ASSARAGAGGETQY
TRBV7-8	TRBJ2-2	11	ASSPLSTGELF
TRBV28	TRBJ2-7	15	ASSLPHSGTGEYEQY
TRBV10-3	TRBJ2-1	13	AITPSGTGGNEQF